This T cell receptor beta chain was observed in a study of T cell changes during pregnancy in multiple sclerosis. V dropped 3 bases and J dropped 11 bases, with 19 bases sitting between them. CDR3 length: 15 amino acids. Germline CDR1 is MNHEY and CDR2 is SMNVEV (reference sequence). Some clones are missing from TCRdb's copy, which holds only in-frame ones; the method was immunoSEQ multiplex PCR. The sample has 85,000 to 90,000 clones, 75% to 95% seen once. The V call is TRBV27, the J call TRBJ1-4; D call uncertain. Sequences were derived from peripheral blood, sampled in the first trimester of pregnancy. The receptor comes from a female donor in good health, enrolled as a control in a pregnancy study. The CDR3 DNA is TGTGCCAGCAGTTTTTCGTCCGCGGGTGTTTTGAAACTGTTTTTT. Its translation is CASSFSSAGVLKLFF.